This TCR beta chain was documented in a study of spatial heterogeneity in lung cancer. In the study overall: At a median of about 26 months after resection, follow-up PBMC samples were sequenced when available. Consistently, beta-chain sequences turned up in larger numbers than alpha-chain sequences did.

TCRdb reprocessed the 5' RACE reads with MiXCR, giving one entry per CDR3 protein. The profile shows about 36,000 distinct CDR3 sequences, 6% to 9.5% of them singletons. Looked up from germline, CDR1 is SGHRS and CDR2 is YFSETQ. V shed 5 bases and J shed 7 bases, with 13 bases lying between them. CDR3 length: 13 residues. This clonotype was seen more than once but under ten times. The time point here: blood at routine non-recurrence follow-up after resection. Unsorted whole RNA from tumor, nontumor lung or frozen PBMC underwent sequencing. V gene TRBV5-1 combines with J gene TRBJ2-1, with D possibly matching TRBD2 (5 bases). Material: PBMCs, obtained at follow-up. This TCR was recovered from a male donor with early-stage non-small cell lung cancer. The CDR3 DNA reads as TGCGCCAGCAGGGAACCGGGCGGGAATGAGCAGTTCTTC. This encodes CASREPGGNEQFF.